Listed here are 26 T cell receptor beta chains from one sample, sequenced in a study of shared clonotypes between healthy human individuals. Using immunoSEQ multiplex PCR, the repertoire was profiled, and TCRdb retains in-frame clones only, with some absent. The top ten hold roughly 0.36% of the sample, which has roughly 1,500,000 clones, less than 99% seen once. Input material: naive CD4+ T cells sorted from blood. Subset given: CD45RA+ positively selected. The receptor source for this set is a man aged 25 to 40 in good health.

The chain couples TRBV9 to TRBJ2-3; 13 nucleotides match TRBD2. Germline V gene lookup returns CDR1 SGDLS and CDR2 YYNGEE. The CDR3 contains 17 residues. Trimming took 2 bases from V and 2 from J; bases not matched to a gene: 5. The CDR3 spells CASSVWGLAGNTDTQYF. DNA for the CDR3: TGTGCCAGCAGCGTCTGGGGACTAGCGGGAAACACAGATACGCAGTATTTT.

The CDR3 protein is CASSVATRGRAGETQYF. The CDR3 DNA is TGTGCCAGCAGCGTAGCTACTCGCGGGAGGGCCGGGGAGACCCAGTACTTC. This sequence joins TRBV9 and TRBJ2-5, with TRBD2 identical over 9 bases. The CDR3 runs to 17 residues. CDR1 SGDLS and CDR2 YYNGEE come from the germline V gene. V was pared by 0 bases and J by 5 bases, with 11 bases of the junction left unmatched.

V is TRBV5-1 and J is TRBJ2-7; weak D call: TRBD1 (5 bases). From germline, CDR1 is SGHRS and CDR2 YFSETQ. Trimming stripped 2 bases from V and 5 bases from J, with 14 bases between. The CDR3 spans 14 residues. The DNA of the CDR3 is TGCGCCAGCAGCTTCAGGGTGGTTGTGGACGAGCAGTACTTC. Its translation: CASSFRVVVDEQYF.

This chain uses TRBV18 with TRBJ2-3, with a weak D call TRBD2 (6 bases). The CDR3 has 18 residues. Trimming shortened V by 1 base and J by 4 bases, and 21 bases separated the two germline ends. Germline CDR1 and CDR2: KGHSH and LQKENI. The CDR3 reads CASSPLPRLGGNPDTQYF. For the CDR3, the DNA is TGTGCCAGCTCACCACTCCCACGACTGGGCGGGAACCCAGATACGCAGTATTTT.

This chain joins TRBV25-1 and TRBJ2-3; D not resolved. Trimming shortened V by 4 bases and J by 0 bases, and 20 bases separated the two germline ends. Germline V CDR1 and CDR2: MGHDK, SYGVNS. The length of the CDR3 is 18 residues. CDR3 sequence: CASSGVWGAGESTDTQYF. CDR3 nucleotide sequence: TGTGCCAGCAGTGGAGTATGGGGTGCTGGCGAGAGCACAGATACGCAGTATTTT. Full variable domain (outside the CDR3, taken from reference TRBV25-1 and TRBJ2-3): EADIYQTPRYLVIGTGKKITLECSQTMGHDKMYWYQQDPGMELHLIHYSYGVNSTEKGDLSSESTVSRIRTEHFPLTLESARPSHTSQYLCASSGVWGAGESTDTQYFGPGTRLTVL.

The chain links TRBV9 to TRBJ2-3, with TRBD2 matching over 13 bases. V gave up 4 bases and J gave up 3 bases; unmatched junction bases: 8. Germline V CDR1 and CDR2: SGDLS, YYNGEE. There are 17 residues in the CDR3. CDR3 DNA sequence: TGTGCCAGCAGCACGAGACTAGCGGGAGGCCTAACAGATACGCAGTATTTT. Translated, it gives CASSTRLAGGLTDTQYF.

The gene calls are TRBV11-2 and TRBJ2-1; D gene uncertain. The CDR3 is 14 residues long. V was clipped by 5 bases and J by 4 bases, with 12 bases between them. Germline V lookup: CDR1 SGHAT, CDR2 FQNNGV. The CDR3 region is CASSEMLQYNEQFF. For the CDR3, the DNA is TGTGCCAGCAGCGAAATGCTACAGTACAATGAGCAGTTCTTC.

In regard to this clone: At the DNA level, this CDR3 is encoded by other sequences in the same sample as well. V usage is TRBV9 and J usage is TRBJ2-1, with D unclear. This CDR3 region has 14 residues. Germline loops: CDR1 SGDLS, CDR2 YYNGEE. V lost 0 bases, J lost 5 bases, and 9 bases lay in between. Here the CDR3 reads CASSVAGPNNEQFF. In DNA form, the CDR3 reads TGTGCCAGCAGCGTAGCTGGGCCAAACAATGAGCAGTTCTTC. Looking up the rest from reference TRBV9 and TRBJ2-1 gives the full variable domain: DSGVTQTPKHLITATGQRVTLRCSPRSGDLSVYWYQQSLDQGLQFLIQYYNGEERAKGNILERFSAQQFPDLHSELNLSSLELGDSALYFCASSVAGPNNEQFFGPGTRLTVL.

About this clone: The sample contains more than one DNA sequence encoding this CDR3. The chain recombines TRBV28 with TRBJ2-2; D gene uncertain. The CDR3 runs 12 residues. V was clipped by 4 bases and J by 5 bases, with 5 bases between them. Germline V gives CDR1 MDHEN, CDR2 SYDVKM. In DNA form, the CDR3 reads TGTGCCAGCAGTTCGTTTACCGGGGAGCTGTTTTTT. It encodes CASSSFTGELFF.

As for this clone: Different DNA sequences within this sample yield the same CDR3. The V gene is TRBV6-6, the J gene TRBJ1-1, with D unclear. Germline CDR1 reads MNHNY; CDR2 reads SVGAGI (reference sequence). CDR3 length: 13 amino acids. Between the trimmed V and J ends, which lost 0 bases and 1 base, there was a span of 3 bases. CDR3: CASSYSANTEAFF. The DNA of the CDR3 is TGTGCCAGCAGTTACTCTGCGAACACTGAAGCTTTCTTT.

For this clone: Other DNA variants within this sample encode the same CDR3. The rearrangement uses TRBV7-9 and TRBJ2-3; TRBD2 is a possible D gene (5 bases). The germline CDR1 and CDR2 sequences are SEHNR and FQNEAQ (reference sequence). The CDR3 covers 14 residues. V was clipped by 1 base and J by 2 bases, with 7 bases between them. The CDR3 is CASSLGRTTDTQYF. The CDR3 DNA sequence: TGTGCCAGCAGCTTAGGGAGGACCACAGATACGCAGTATTTT.

V gene TRBV29-1 combines with J gene TRBJ1-2; D perhaps matches TRBD1 (5 bases). From germline, CDR1 is SQVTM and CDR2 ANQGSEA. V was shortened by 6 bases and J by 1 base, with 15 bases between the two germline ends. The CDR3 extends over 14 amino acids. The CDR3 loop is CSVPTAGGNYGYTF. The CDR3 DNA sequence: TGCAGCGTCCCAACCGCGGGGGGTAACTATGGCTACACCTTC.

The chain employs TRBV9 and TRBJ2-7; the D is unclear. CDR1 and CDR2 (germline): SGDLS, YYNGEE. Trimming stripped 0 bases from V and 3 bases from J, with 10 bases between. The CDR3 totals 14 residues. This CDR3 reads CASSVDSSDYEQYF. The CDR3 DNA reads as TGTGCCAGCAGCGTAGACAGTAGTGACTACGAGCAGTACTTC. The full variable domain, in which reference TRBV9 and TRBJ2-7 provide the parts outside the CDR3, is DSGVTQTPKHLITATGQRVTLRCSPRSGDLSVYWYQQSLDQGLQFLIQYYNGEERAKGNILERFSAQQFPDLHSELNLSSLELGDSALYFCASSVDSSDYEQYFGPGTRLTVT.

This chain uses TRBV5-4 with TRBJ1-2; 9 nucleotides match TRBD1. This CDR3 contains 15 residues. Germline loops: CDR1 SGHNT, CDR2 YYREEE (reference sequence). The ends lost 0 bases at V and 8 bases at J; junction bases unmatched: 8. The CDR3 nucleotides read TGTGCCAGCAGCTTGGAATTACAGGGGGCGACGGGCTACACCTTC. This encodes CASSLELQGATGYTF.

This clone was observed a single time. The genes are TRBV4-1 and TRBJ1-2; TRBD1 might be the D (5 bases). The CDR3 consists of 14 residues. Per germline, CDR1 MGHRA and CDR2 YSYEKL. Trimming shortened V by 0 bases and J by 8 bases, and 13 bases separated the two germline ends. Written as DNA, the CDR3 is TGCGCCAGCAGCCAAGACAGGGAGTTTCGGGGCTACACCTTC. As protein: CASSQDREFRGYTF.

This chain uses TRBV18 with TRBJ2-1; 7 bases are shared with TRBD2. Germline V gene data show CDR1 as KGHSH and CDR2 as LQKENI. CDR3 length equals 16 residues. Trimming cost V 1 base and J 6 bases; bases outside gene matches: 9. DNA of the CDR3: TGTGCCAGCTCACCACAGGGCGGGAGTATTGGCAATGAGCAGTTCTTC. Translating gives CASSPQGGSIGNEQFF.

The rearrangement joins TRBV29-1 to TRBJ2-1, with 9 bases lining up with TRBD1. With 4 bases clipped from V and 4 bases from J, the junction kept 8 bases outside the gene matches. The germline gives CDR1 SQVTM, CDR2 ANQGSEA. The length of the CDR3 is 15 residues. The chain's CDR3 is CSVVGTGRSYNEQFF. The CDR3 bases are TGCAGCGTTGTGGGGACAGGGAGGTCGTACAATGAGCAGTTCTTC.

The J gene is TRBJ2-5, the V gene TRBV18, with no clear D. Per the germline V gene, CDR1 is KGHSH and CDR2 is LQKENI. The CDR3 runs to 13 residues. V dropped 2 bases and J dropped 7 bases, with 11 bases sitting between them. The CDR3 coding sequence is TGTGCCAGCTCACCAGGCCCGGTTAGGACCCAGTACTTC. Translating it yields CASSPGPVRTQYF.

V gene TRBV2 combines with J gene TRBJ2-3, with 7 bases matching TRBD2. From germline, CDR1 is SNHLY and CDR2 FYNNEI. The ends lost 3 bases at V and 2 bases at J; junction bases unmatched: 5. CDR3 length: 15 residues. The CDR3 sequence is CASSERAGTTDTQYF. The CDR3 DNA follows: TGTGCCAGCAGTGAGAGAGCGGGAACCACAGATACGCAGTATTTT. Drawing the rest from reference TRBV2 and TRBJ2-3, the complete variable domain is EPEVTQTPSHQVTQMGQEVILRCVPISNHLYFYWYRQILGQKVEFLVSFYNNEISEKSEIFDDQFSVERPDGSNFTLKIRSTKLEDSAMYFCASSERAGTTDTQYFGPGTRLTVL.

The gene calls are TRBV7-9 and TRBJ2-1; 10 bases are a match to TRBD2. After removal of 0 bases from V and 8 bases from J, the junction contained 7 bases not matched to a gene. In germline, CDR1 is SEHNR, CDR2 FQNEAQ (reference sequence). The CDR3 consists of 16 residues. The CDR3 region has the DNA TGTGCCAGCAGCTTAGCCCTCCTAGCGGGAGAGGATGAGCAGTTCTTC. It is translated as CASSLALLAGEDEQFF.

This chain joins TRBV28 and TRBJ2-2; 10 nucleotides match TRBD2. The CDR3 length is 13 residues. Germline V gene lookup returns CDR1 MDHEN and CDR2 SYDVKM. Written as DNA, the CDR3 is TGTGCTCTAGCGGGAGCGAACACCGGGGAGCTGTTTTTT. Residues: CALAGANTGELFF.

V is TRBV4-1 and J is TRBJ2-7; perhaps TRBD1 as D (6 bases). The germline gives CDR1 MGHRA, CDR2 YSYEKL. The CDR3 contains 16 residues. Trimming cost V 3 bases and J 2 bases, with 17 bases left between them. The CDR3 protein is CASSHSDSSGAYEQYF. CDR3 sequence (DNA): TGCGCCAGCAGCCATTCGGACAGTTCCGGCGCCTACGAGCAGTACTTC.

The chain combines TRBV5-1 with TRBJ2-5, with TRBD2 matching over 10 bases. This CDR3 has 15 residues. The germline gives CDR1 SGHRS, CDR2 YFSETQ. After removal of 3 bases from V and 4 bases from J, the junction contained 6 bases not matched to a gene. CDR3 loop: CASSSSLAGGETQYF. For the CDR3, the DNA is TGCGCCAGCAGCTCCTCTTTAGCGGGAGGAGAGACCCAGTACTTC.

The rearrangement joins TRBV28 to TRBJ1-1; D gene unclear. The CDR3 extends over 12 amino acids. Trimming removed 2 bases from V and 8 bases from J, with 9 bases in between. Germline assignment: CDR1 MDHEN and CDR2 SYDVKM. CDR3 nucleotide sequence: TGTGCCAGCAGTTTACATCTTACCGAAGCTTTCTTT. Its translation is CASSLHLTEAFF.

V gene TRBV5-1 combines with J gene TRBJ2-1; 7 bases line up with TRBD2. The V segment lost 4 bases and the J segment 6 bases; nucleotides outside the gene matches: 4. The CDR3 consists of 13 residues. Germline-derived CDR1 and CDR2 are SGHRS and YFSETQ. CDR3 sequence reads: CASSPWGGNEQFF. The CDR3 region has the DNA TGCGCCAGCAGCCCCTGGGGGGGCAATGAGCAGTTCTTC.

The chain couples TRBV5-1 to TRBJ2-7, with TRBD2 identical over 11 bases. Germline assignment: CDR1 SGHRS and CDR2 YFSETQ. The ends lost 4 bases at V and 4 bases at J; junction bases unmatched: 10. This CDR3 has 16 amino acids. DNA of the CDR3: TGCGCCAGCAGCCCTGGACTAGCGGGCCCTGGATACGAGCAGTACTTC. This codes for CASSPGLAGPGYEQYF.